Listed here are 24 T cell receptor beta chains from one sample, sequenced in a study of identical twins. From the 5' RACE reads, TCRdb called clonotypes with MiXCR, one entry per CDR3 protein. The profile shows 250,000 or so distinct CDR3 sequences, 12% of them singletons. The same data also went into a second study, on yellow fever vaccine responses in identical twins.

The sequenced sample was memory (CD45RO+) T cells sorted from blood. Receptor source: a woman aged 18-30 years in good health.

This chain joins TRBV24-1 and TRBJ2-2, with TRBD2 matching over 7 bases. CDR3 size: 17 residues. V lost 1 base, J lost 0 bases, and 4 bases stayed unmatched. The germline gives CDR1 KGHDR, CDR2 SFDVKD. The CDR3 sequence: CATSDFGSGANTGELFF. Written as DNA, the CDR3 is TGTGCCACCAGTGATTTCGGAAGCGGGGCGAACACCGGGGAGCTGTTTTTT.

The chain combines TRBV13 with TRBJ2-2; D gene uncertain. Trimming cost V 2 bases and J 2 bases, with 6 bases left between them. CDR1 is PRHDT and CDR2 is FYEKMQ in the germline V gene (reference sequence). This CDR3 has 14 residues. The CDR3 DNA reads TGTGCCAGCAGCTTACGGTATAACACCGGGGAGCTGTTTTTT. Protein product: CASSLRYNTGELFF.

The chain joins TRBV7-3 to TRBJ2-1, with TRBD2 as a possible D gene (7 bases). Germline V gives CDR1 SGHTA, CDR2 FQGTGA. The length of the CDR3 is 15 residues. The V and J ends lost 8 bases and 5 bases respectively, with 19 bases between them. The DNA for the CDR3 is TGTGCCAGCTCCGGGTCGGGGGGACACAACAATGAGCAGTTCTTC. Translated, it gives CASSGSGGHNNEQFF.

This clonotype was seen a few times. J is TRBJ2-5 and V is TRBV6-1; tentative D call: TRBD2 (5 bases). The CDR3 consists of 13 residues. V shed 6 bases and J shed 2 bases, with 10 bases lying between them. Germline V gene lookup returns CDR1 MNHNS and CDR2 SASEGT. The CDR3 reads CASRPPGQETQYF. The CDR3 coding sequence is TGTGCCAGCAGGCCCCCGGGGCAAGAGACCCAGTACTTC.

The rearrangement joins TRBV7-3 to TRBJ2-1, with TRBD2 matching 15 bases. The CDR3 sequence is 16 residues long. Germline CDR1 SGHTA, CDR2 FQGTGA. The V and J ends lost 5 bases and 8 bases, in that order; junction bases with no gene match: 7. CDR3 in amino acids: CASSIRTSGGADEQFF. CDR3 coding DNA: TGTGCCAGCAGCATCCGGACTAGCGGGGGGGCGGATGAGCAGTTCTTC.

This clonotype turned up a few times. CDR3 nucleotide sequence: TGCGCCAGCAGCTTGAGACCTTTGGGTCCTGAAGCTTTCTTT. It translates to CASSLRPLGPEAFF. The chain has TRBV5-1 and TRBJ1-1; D not resolved. With 1 base removed from V and 6 bases from J, the gap between germline ends came to 13 bases. Germline V CDR1 and CDR2: SGHRS, YFSETQ. The CDR3 extends over 14 amino acids.

This clonotype was found a few times. This rearrangement joins TRBV28 to TRBJ2-7; 14 bases agree with TRBD2. The V and J ends lost 3 bases and 6 bases, in that order; junction bases with no gene match: 1. The CDR3 sequence is 14 residues long. The V gene's germline CDR1 is MDHEN and CDR2 SYDVKM. The chain's CDR3 is CASSLTSGRAEQYF. In DNA form, the CDR3 reads TGTGCCAGCAGTTTGACTAGCGGGAGGGCCGAGCAGTACTTC.

In this sample, this clonotype turned up a few times. The chain is built from TRBV7-9 and TRBJ2-7, with D possibly TRBD1 on 6 matching bases. The V end lost 4 bases, the J end lost 6 bases, and 19 bases lay between the germline ends. Germline V gene sequence: CDR1 SEHNR, CDR2 FQNEAQ (reference sequence). The CDR3 spans 15 residues. Here the CDR3 DNA reads TGTGCCAGCAGCTATCGGGCACAGGGTAAAGGCGAGCAGTACTTC. Its protein is CASSYRAQGKGEQYF.

The chain carries TRBV20-1 and TRBJ2-7; 9 bases agree with TRBD2. CDR1 and CDR2 (germline): DFQATT, SNEGSKA (reference sequence). J gave up 5 bases and V 3 bases, and 8 bases lay outside the gene matches. The CDR3 covers 14 residues. CDR3 DNA: TGCAGTGCTAGGAATCTAGCGGGACTCGACGAGCAGTACTTC. As protein: CSARNLAGLDEQYF.

This clonotype was seen only a few times. The V gene is TRBV7-3, the J gene TRBJ2-3, with D perhaps matching TRBD1 or TRBD2 (5 bases each). The CDR3 has 15 residues. Looked up from germline, CDR1 is SGHTA and CDR2 is FQGTGA. V lost 0 bases, J lost 1 base, and 8 bases lay in between. The CDR3 region has the DNA TGTGCCAGCAGCTTAACGGGACCTGGCACAGATACGCAGTATTTT. It codes for CASSLTGPGTDTQYF.

This clonotype was detected many times. The gene calls are TRBV5-1 and TRBJ1-3; no reliable D call. The V gene lost 5 bases and the J gene lost 2 bases, with 8 bases spanning the gap. There are 13 residues in the CDR3. CDR1 and CDR2 (germline): SGHRS, YFSETQ. CDR3 in amino acids: CASSLAAGNTIYF. In nucleotides, the CDR3 is TGCGCCAGCAGTCTGGCAGCTGGAAACACCATATATTTT.

The chain has TRBV7-8 and TRBJ2-5; tentative D call: TRBD2 (5 bases). The germline CDR1 and CDR2 sequences are SGHVS and FQNEAQ. V was shortened by 5 bases and J by 2 bases, with 12 bases between the two germline ends. This CDR3 spans 14 amino acids. This CDR3 is CASSKAVHQETQYF. CDR3 bases: TGTGCCAGCAGCAAAGCGGTTCATCAAGAGACCCAGTACTTC.

The chain uses TRBV28 and TRBJ2-4; D may be TRBD2 (5 bases). Germline V gene lookup returns CDR1 MDHEN and CDR2 SYDVKM. The V end was cut by 5 bases, the J end by 9 bases, with 14 bases between. This CDR3 has 13 amino acids. CDR3 sequence reads: CASSGSLRGIQYF. CDR3 DNA sequence: TGTGCCAGCAGTGGGAGTCTACGGGGCATTCAGTACTTC.

This clonotype was seen a handful of times. This sequence joins TRBV15 and TRBJ2-4, with unresolved D. The V end was cut by 8 bases, the J end by 3 bases, with 5 bases between. Looked up from germline, CDR1 is LNHNV and CDR2 is YYDKDF (reference sequence). This CDR3 is 11 amino acids long. This CDR3 reads CATADKNIQYF. CDR3 bases: TGTGCCACCGCGGACAAAAACATTCAGTACTTC.

A few counts support this clonotype. This chain uses TRBV21-1 with TRBJ2-5; the table's D call, TRBD2, was not checked against the DNA. TRBV21-1 is annotated as a pseudogene. CDR3 size: 15 residues. CDR3 DNA sequence: TGTGCCAGCATCGAAGGCGGGCTAGCGGGAGAGACCCAGTACTTC. It codes for CASIEGGLAGETQYF.

Turning to this clonotype: The junction does not match germline at one end; this may be a read error. The CDR3, as DNA: TGCGCCAGCAGCAGTTGGGGACTAGCGGAAGCCAATGAGCACTTCTTC. Amino acid sequence: CASSSWGLAEANEHFF. The chain is built from TRBV5-1 and TRBJ2-1; 11 bases match TRBD2. CDR1 is SGHRS and CDR2 is YFSETQ in the germline V gene. The CDR3 length is 16 residues.

The rearrangement links TRBV5-1 to TRBJ2-1; 9 bases align to TRBD2. The ends lost 0 bases at V and 6 bases at J; junction bases unmatched: 4. Germline values: CDR1 SGHRS, CDR2 YFSETQ. This CDR3 is 15 amino acids long. The CDR3 nucleotides are TGCGCCAGCAGCTTGGGACTAGCGGAGAGCAATGAGCAGTTCTTC. Its protein product is CASSLGLAESNEQFF.

V is TRBV7-2 and J is TRBJ2-7, with D tentatively TRBD1 (6 bases). Germline V CDR1 and CDR2: SGHTA, FQGNSA. V was trimmed by 5 bases and J by 6 bases, leaving 17 bases between them. The CDR3 is 14 residues long. The CDR3: CASSPPGQGREQYF. As DNA, the CDR3 is TGTGCCAGCAGCCCACCGGGACAAGGTCGCGAGCAGTACTTC.

This clonotype was counted only a few times. The gene calls are TRBV7-9 and TRBJ1-1; D gene unclear. This CDR3 has 14 amino acids. The germline gives CDR1 SEHNR, CDR2 FQNEAQ (reference sequence). Trimming stripped 7 bases from V and 6 bases from J, with 18 bases between. CDR3 in amino acids: CASIPSGDSPEAFF. The DNA for the CDR3 is TGTGCCAGCATCCCTAGCGGGGATTCTCCTGAAGCTTTCTTT.

At least ten counts were recorded for this clonotype. The chain employs TRBV20-1 and TRBJ2-4; unclear D gene. This CDR3 comprises 14 residues. Germline loops: CDR1 DFQATT, CDR2 SNEGSKA (reference sequence). V was pared by 3 bases and J by 0 bases, with 9 bases between. The CDR3 coding sequence is TGCAGTGCTAGCAATATGATAGCCAAAAACATTCAGTACTTC. This sequence encodes CSASNMIAKNIQYF.

The V and J genes are TRBV5-1 and TRBJ2-6; weak D call: TRBD1 (5 bases). Looked up from germline, CDR1 is SGHRS and CDR2 is YFSETQ. V was pared by 4 bases and J by 2 bases, with 13 bases between. The length of the CDR3 is 16 residues. CDR3 nucleotides: TGCGCCAGCAGCCCCCAGGGTGGGACTGGGGCCAACGTCCTGACTTTC. Its translation is CASSPQGGTGANVLTF. Full variable domain (remainder filled in from reference TRBV5-1 and TRBJ2-6): KAGVTQTPRYLIKTRGQQVTLSCSPISGHRSVSWYQQTPGQGLQFLFEYFSETQRNKGNFPGRFSGRQFSNSRSEMNVSTLELGDSALYLCASSPQGGTGANVLTFGAGSRLTVL.

This clonotype was picked up a small number of times. This chain links TRBV20-1 with TRBJ2-1; TRBD1 might be the D (6 bases). V lost 4 bases to trimming and J lost 0 bases, with 10 bases between them. Germline CDR1 DFQATT, CDR2 SNEGSKA (reference sequence). The CDR3 length is 14 residues. This CDR3 is CSAKGVYSYNEQFF. The CDR3 DNA follows: TGCAGTGCTAAGGGGGTTTACTCCTACAATGAGCAGTTCTTC.

The chain carries TRBV4-1 and TRBJ2-4; perhaps TRBD2 as D (5 bases). The germline gives CDR1 MGHRA, CDR2 YSYEKL. This CDR3 spans 13 amino acids. V lost 0 bases and J lost 6, with 6 bases in between. For the CDR3, the DNA is TGCGCCAGCAGCCAAGATCGGGGAAACATTCAGTACTTC. Its protein is CASSQDRGNIQYF.

The chain has TRBV7-2 and TRBJ2-3, with D unresolved. The ends were cut back, 5 bases at V and 2 bases at J, with 8 bases in the middle. The germline CDR1 and CDR2 sequences are SGHTA and FQGNSA. This CDR3 is built from 13 residues. CDR3 in amino acids: CASSLTHTDTQYF. The CDR3 DNA sequence: TGTGCCAGCAGCCTAACCCACACAGATACGCAGTATTTT.